The rows below give T cell receptor beta chains drawn from one sample of a study of Graves' ophthalmopathy and Graves' hyperthyroidism. Each CDR3 protein is one row after TCRdb ran MiXCR on the multiplex PCR reads. The repertoire includes about 740,000 distinct CDR3 sequences, about 44% of them detected once, and approximately 43% sits in the top ten. The source material was peripheral blood. These receptors came from an adult man with Graves' ophthalmopathy. CDR3s include the opening cysteine and the closing phenylalanine or tryptophan. Each record gives: CDR3 DNA, CDR3 protein, V gene, clone size, J gene, D gene. The D gene is left open where the match is weak. Clone sizes are given selectively: once, few, many, or a class where the clone is expanded.

DNA: TGTGCCAGCAGCTTAGCAGGGGGACAGGGGGCCCAGTACTTC
CDR3: CASSLAGGQGAQYF
V: TRBV7-8
size: .
J: TRBJ2-5
D: TRBD1

DNA: TGTGCCAGTAGTGCAACCGGGACAGGGAGCCAGCCCCAGCATTTT
CDR3: CASSATGTGSQPQHF
V: TRBV19
size: many
J: TRBJ1-5
D: TRBD1

DNA: TGTGCCCGAACAGGGGAGAACACTGAAGCTTTCTTT
CDR3: CARTGENTEAFF
V: TRBV30
size: .
J: TRBJ1-1
D: TRBD1

DNA: TGTGCCAGCAGACCCAAGCCGACAGGGAGCACTGAAGCTTTCTTT
CDR3: CASRPKPTGSTEAFF
V: TRBV10-3
size: .
J: TRBJ1-1
D: TRBD1

DNA: TGCAGTGCTAGAGCGATACAGCCTAACTATGGCTACACCTTC
CDR3: CSARAIQPNYGYTF
V: TRBV20-1
size: few
J: TRBJ1-2
D: .

DNA: TGTGCCAGCACTAACTCGGGGTATGAGACCCAGTACTTC
CDR3: CASTNSGYETQYF
V: TRBV28
size: many
J: TRBJ2-5
D: .

DNA: TGTGCCAGCAGCCCCGACAGGGACAATGAAAAACTGTTTTTT
CDR3: CASSPDRDNEKLFF
V: TRBV7-2
size: few
J: TRBJ1-4
D: TRBD1

DNA: TGCAGCGTTGTGGGGGGGAACTACGAGCAGTACTTC
CDR3: CSVVGGNYEQYF
V: TRBV29-1
size: many
J: TRBJ2-7
D: TRBD2

DNA: TGTGCCAGCAGCTTCGGAACGACCGGCACCGGGGAGCTGTTTTTT
CDR3: CASSFGTTGTGELFF
V: TRBV7-9
size: few
J: TRBJ2-2
D: .

DNA: TGTGCCAGCAGTTTAGCCCCTACAGAGGGCTACACCTTC
CDR3: CASSLAPTEGYTF
V: TRBV12-3/TRBV12-4
size: .
J: TRBJ1-2
D: .

DNA: TGCAGCGTTACCGACAGTATCAGCAATCAGCCCCAGCATTTT
CDR3: CSVTDSISNQPQHF
V: TRBV29-1
size: .
J: TRBJ1-5
D: .

DNA: TGTGCCAGCAGTTTCGAAAGGGGGCAAGGCTACACCTTC
CDR3: CASSFERGQGYTF
V: TRBV6-2/TRBV6-3
size: few
J: TRBJ1-2
D: TRBD1

DNA: TGTGCCATCAGTTACGGGGGTGGTGGCTACACCTTC
CDR3: CAISYGGGGYTF
V: TRBV10-3
size: .
J: TRBJ1-2
D: .

DNA: TGTGCCAGCAGCTCATCCGGACAGGGGGTAGATGAAAAACTGTTTTTT
CDR3: CASSSSGQGVDEKLFF
V: TRBV7-9
size: many
J: TRBJ1-4
D: TRBD1

DNA: TGCAGCGTCTACGGACAGGGGGCCGTGGGGGAGACCCAGTACTTC
CDR3: CSVYGQGAVGETQYF
V: TRBV29-1
size: many
J: TRBJ2-5
D: TRBD1

DNA: TGCGCCAGCAGCCCGGAGGGGGGCGGTCAGCCCCAGCATTTT
CDR3: CASSPEGGGQPQHF
V: TRBV10-2
size: .
J: TRBJ1-5
D: .

DNA: TGTGCCAGTCGAACTGGGGGCAACGTCCTGACTTTC
CDR3: CASRTGGNVLTF
V: TRBV19
size: once
J: TRBJ2-6
D: .

DNA: TGCAGCGGTGGAATCCTTACGAACACTGAAGCTTTCTTT
CDR3: CSGGILTNTEAFF
V: TRBV29-1
size: .
J: TRBJ1-1
D: .

DNA: TGTGCCAGCAGGCAAGAATTTGATGGCTACACCTTC
CDR3: CASRQEFDGYTF
V: TRBV12-3/TRBV12-4
size: many
J: TRBJ1-2
D: .

DNA: TGTGCCAGTAGTCCAAAGACAGGGGGCTACGTCCTGACTTTC
CDR3: CASSPKTGGYVLTF
V: TRBV19
size: .
J: TRBJ2-6
D: TRBD1

DNA: TGTGCCAGCAGTCGATATCGGGACTTCTACGAGCAGTACTTC
CDR3: CASSRYRDFYEQYF
V: TRBV25-1
size: .
J: TRBJ2-7
D: .

DNA: TGTGCCAGCAGTGAAAACCCCTTCGGAGAGACCCAGTACTTC
CDR3: CASSENPFGETQYF
V: TRBV2
size: few
J: TRBJ2-5
D: .

DNA: TGTGCCAGCAGCTTGTCGATGGAAGAACGGAACACTGAAGCTTTCTTT
CDR3: CASSLSMEERNTEAFF
V: TRBV7-2
size: few
J: TRBJ1-1
D: .

DNA: TGTGCCAGCAGCCGTATACAGGGTGGCTATGGCTACACCTTC
CDR3: CASSRIQGGYGYTF
V: TRBV7-9
size: few
J: TRBJ1-2
D: .

DNA: TGCAGTGCTACCGGGACAGGGGTAGAGACCCAGTACTTC
CDR3: CSATGTGVETQYF
V: TRBV20-1
size: .
J: TRBJ2-5
D: TRBD1

DNA: TGTGCCCCCCAATGCGGGGTTCCTCAGCCCCAGCATTTT
CDR3: CAPQCGVPQPQHF
V: TRBV24-1
size: once
J: TRBJ1-5
D: .

DNA: TGTGCCAGTAGTACTATGGTTGGCGGTCAAGCTTTCTTT
CDR3: CASSTMVGGQAFF
V: TRBV19
size: many
J: TRBJ1-1
D: .

DNA: TGTGCCAGTCTCCCGCGGGGGGTAGGAAACACCATATATTTT
CDR3: CASLPRGVGNTIYF
V: TRBV7-9
size: .
J: TRBJ1-3
D: .

DNA: TGTGCCATCACCAAAGGCAGGGACACAGGAAACACCATATATTTT
CDR3: CAITKGRDTGNTIYF
V: TRBV10-3
size: many
J: TRBJ1-3
D: .

DNA: TGCAGTGCTAGAGATCCTAGGGTGGCCTCCTACGAGCAGTACTTC
CDR3: CSARDPRVASYEQYF
V: TRBV20-1
size: .
J: TRBJ2-7
D: .

DNA: TGTGCCAGCAGCTTGCGTCTAGGAACTAATGAAAAACTGTTTTTT
CDR3: CASSLRLGTNEKLFF
V: TRBV5-8
size: many
J: TRBJ1-4
D: .

DNA: TGTGCCAGCAGCTTATACGGACAGAAGTTGAACACTGAAGCTTTCTTT
CDR3: CASSLYGQKLNTEAFF
V: TRBV7-9
size: .
J: TRBJ1-1
D: .

DNA: TGTGCCAGCAGTTACTCGGTACAGGGTCCAGAGACCCAGTACTTC
CDR3: CASSYSVQGPETQYF
V: TRBV6-6
size: many
J: TRBJ2-5
D: .

DNA: TGCGCCAGCAGCCAAGAAGGTATCGGCATTCGCTCCGAGCAGTACTTC
CDR3: CASSQEGIGIRSEQYF
V: TRBV7-9
size: .
J: TRBJ2-7
D: .